This TCR beta chain was profiled in a study of a mutant IDH1 vaccine in newly diagnosed glioma. For the study at large: Onset of vaccination occurred 4-6 weeks following radiotherapy alone, or with temozolomide cycles.

Noted time point: week 47, end of study. A single vaccine dose contained 300 ug of mutant IDH1 20-mer peptide, and topical imiquimod was used with it. This CDR3 has 16 residues. CDR1 is SGHRS, CDR2 YFSETQ, per germline. V lost 4 bases and J lost 0, with 16 bases in between. There are a few counts of this clone. The antigen remains unidentified. Libraries were prepared by immunoSEQ multiplex PCR; TCRdb keeps only in-frame clonotypes and omits some of them. The table records 90,000 to 100,000 clones, about nine tenths of them present only once. Findings and caveats of the study: Alterations occurring in top peripheral T cell clonotypes seemed unrelated to pseudoprogression.

The V gene is TRBV5-1, the J gene TRBJ1-1; D not resolved. This sequence was found in a woman between 50 and 59 years old with glioma. This sample comprised PBMCs, obtained from a glioma patient whose treatment included an IDH1 peptide vaccine. CDR3 nucleotide sequence: TGCGCCAGCAGCCCTTCTGCGTTTGGGGTGAACACTGAAGCTTTCTTT. Its translation is CASSPSAFGVNTEAFF.